The T cell receptor (beta chain) described here comes from a study of cytomegalovirus exposure and HLA in healthy donors. General study points: The records held CMV serostatus as the only immune exposure information.

This CDR3 is built from 17 residues. The V gene's germline CDR1 is LNHDA and CDR2 SQIVND (reference sequence). V was cut by 6 bases and J by 5 bases, with 23 bases left in between. Primers for the PCR totalled 60 Vbeta and 13 Jbeta. This table comes from immunoSEQ multiplex PCR, and its TCRdb copy is limited to in-frame clones, with some not included. The table has about 120,000 clones, about four fifths seen once; the top ten hold about 2%. Concerning this clone: Its specificity is unknown.

The chain joins TRBV19 to TRBJ2-1; D is possibly TRBD2 (6 bases). The TCR originated in a woman between 40 and 55 years old in good health and CMV-seronegative. The sequencing input was PBMCs. The CDR3 coding sequence is TGTGCCAGTAGCCCTCAACTTACTGCGGGACTCAACAATGAGCAGTTCTTC. This encodes CASSPQLTAGLNNEQFF.